Listed below are T cell receptor beta chains from one sample, sequenced in a study of OX40 agonist ivuxolimab in advanced cancers. Only in-frame clones appear in the TCRdb table, and some are missing; sequencing was by immunoSEQ multiplex PCR. The top ten clones hold roughly 8% of a sample with some 70,000 clones, 80% to 90% of them seen once. Specimen: CD4+ or CD8+ T cells sorted from blood, collected in a trial of the OX40 agonist ivuxolimab. The receptors derive from an adult with an advanced solid tumor such as melanoma, head and neck, liver or kidney cancer. Both conserved end residues are part of each CDR3. Fields, in order: J gene, clone size, D gene, V gene, CDR3 DNA, CDR3 protein. The D gene is left open where the match is weak. Clone size, where shown, is once, few, many, or a class for clones that have expanded.

j_call: TRBJ1-1; clone_size: -; d_call: -; v_call: TRBV29-1; cdr3_nt: TGCAGCGTTGCCGGGACGGTGGGGACTGAAGCTTTCTTT; cdr3_aa: CSVAGTVGTEAFF
j_call: TRBJ2-3; clone_size: -; d_call: TRBD2; v_call: TRBV27; cdr3_nt: TGTGCCAGCAGTAAAGGTAGCGGGGCCCCAGATACGCAGTATTTT; cdr3_aa: CASSKGSGAPDTQYF
j_call: TRBJ2-5; clone_size: -; d_call: TRBD1; v_call: TRBV10-3; cdr3_nt: TGTGCCATCAGTGAGTACGGACAGGGGTTCCAAGAGACCCAGTACTTC; cdr3_aa: CAISEYGQGFQETQYF
j_call: TRBJ1-6; clone_size: -; d_call: -; v_call: TRBV27; cdr3_nt: TGTGCCAGCAGTTCCCGTGCCAGGCGATTTTATAATTCACCCCTCCACTTT; cdr3_aa: CASSSRARRFYNSPLHF
j_call: TRBJ2-5; clone_size: once; d_call: -; v_call: TRBV7-2; cdr3_nt: TGTGCCAGCAGCGGGCAACAGGGCCAAGAGACCCAGTACTTC; cdr3_aa: CASSGQQGQETQYF
j_call: TRBJ1-4; clone_size: -; d_call: -; v_call: TRBV6-5; cdr3_nt: TGTGCCAGCAGGGACCCTCATAATGAAAAACTGTTTTTT; cdr3_aa: CASRDPHNEKLFF
j_call: TRBJ2-7; clone_size: -; d_call: -; v_call: TRBV7-2; cdr3_nt: TGTGCCAGCAGGGACCTGGGTACGTTGTACGAGCAGTACTTC; cdr3_aa: CASRDLGTLYEQYF
j_call: TRBJ2-3; clone_size: -; d_call: -; v_call: TRBV9; cdr3_nt: TGTGCCAGCAGCGTAGGTGGAGGGGGTTCAGATACGCAGTATTTT; cdr3_aa: CASSVGGGGSDTQYF
j_call: TRBJ1-5; clone_size: -; d_call: TRBD1; v_call: TRBV28; cdr3_nt: TGTGCCAGCAGGGGGGACAGGGGGTTCAATCAGCCCCAGCATTTT; cdr3_aa: CASRGDRGFNQPQHF
j_call: TRBJ1-2; clone_size: -; d_call: -; v_call: TRBV19; cdr3_nt: TGTGCCAGTAGTATCATGGCACCAAACTATGGCTACACCTTC; cdr3_aa: CASSIMAPNYGYTF
j_call: TRBJ2-7; clone_size: -; d_call: TRBD1; v_call: TRBV19; cdr3_nt: TGTGCCAGTAGTCGGGACAGGTCCTACGAGCAGTACTTC; cdr3_aa: CASSRDRSYEQYF
j_call: TRBJ1-3; clone_size: once; d_call: TRBD1; v_call: TRBV5-4; cdr3_nt: TGTGCCAGCAGCAAGGACAGGGGTGGAAACACCATATATTTT; cdr3_aa: CASSKDRGGNTIYF
j_call: TRBJ2-3; clone_size: -; d_call: -; v_call: TRBV7-2; cdr3_nt: TGTGCCAGCAGCGTCACCGGGACACAGGAGGTGGATACGCAGTATTTT; cdr3_aa: CASSVTGTQEVDTQYF
j_call: TRBJ1-1; clone_size: -; d_call: -; v_call: TRBV6-5; cdr3_nt: TGTGCCAGCAGTTACAGAGGACGGGTGAATACTGAAGCTTTCTTT; cdr3_aa: CASSYRGRVNTEAFF
j_call: TRBJ1-4; clone_size: -; d_call: TRBD1; v_call: TRBV7-2; cdr3_nt: TGTGCCAGCAGACCCGGGACAGGGACGAGCGGAAAACTGTTTTTT; cdr3_aa: CASRPGTGTSGKLFF
j_call: TRBJ1-1; clone_size: -; d_call: -; v_call: TRBV7-2; cdr3_nt: TGTGCCAGCATCTTGTGGACTGAAGCTTTCTTT; cdr3_aa: CASILWTEAFF
j_call: TRBJ1-3; clone_size: -; d_call: -; v_call: TRBV7-3; cdr3_nt: TGTGCCAGCAGCTTAGGAAGGGCTGGAAACACCATATATTTT; cdr3_aa: CASSLGRAGNTIYF
j_call: TRBJ2-2; clone_size: once; d_call: -; v_call: TRBV4-1; cdr3_nt: TGCGCCAGCAGGCCCGGGGCCTACACCGGGGAGCTGTTTTTT; cdr3_aa: CASRPGAYTGELFF
j_call: TRBJ1-5; clone_size: -; d_call: TRBD1; v_call: TRBV5-1; cdr3_nt: TGCGCCAGCAGCTTGGGAGGGGGCAACAATCAGCCCCAGCATTTT; cdr3_aa: CASSLGGGNNQPQHF
j_call: TRBJ2-7; clone_size: -; d_call: TRBD1; v_call: TRBV19; cdr3_nt: TGTGCCAGTAGTAAGAGCCGGGACAGGGTAGGGGAGCAGTACTTC; cdr3_aa: CASSKSRDRVGEQYF
j_call: TRBJ1-5; clone_size: -; d_call: -; v_call: TRBV18; cdr3_nt: TGTGCCAGCTCACCTATGGGTTCAGGCAATCAGCCCCAGCATTTT; cdr3_aa: CASSPMGSGNQPQHF
j_call: TRBJ1-6; clone_size: once; d_call: TRBD1; v_call: TRBV10-3; cdr3_nt: TGTGCCATCAGGACAGGGGACAATTCACCCCTCCACTTT; cdr3_aa: CAIRTGDNSPLHF
j_call: TRBJ2-1; clone_size: -; d_call: -; v_call: TRBV4-1; cdr3_nt: TGCGCCAGCAGACAGTTTACCCCGGGACGGGGGGCATCCAATGAGCAGTTCTTC; cdr3_aa: CASRQFTPGRGASNEQFF
j_call: TRBJ2-1; clone_size: -; d_call: TRBD1; v_call: TRBV4-3; cdr3_nt: TGCGCCAGCAGCCAAGATTTCGTTGGACAGGGGGCCCTCTACAATGAGCAGTTCTTC; cdr3_aa: CASSQDFVGQGALYNEQFF
j_call: TRBJ2-1; clone_size: -; d_call: TRBD2; v_call: TRBV6-5; cdr3_nt: TGTGCCAGCAGACCCGGACTAGCGGACCCAGGATTCTTC; cdr3_aa: CASRPGLADPGFF